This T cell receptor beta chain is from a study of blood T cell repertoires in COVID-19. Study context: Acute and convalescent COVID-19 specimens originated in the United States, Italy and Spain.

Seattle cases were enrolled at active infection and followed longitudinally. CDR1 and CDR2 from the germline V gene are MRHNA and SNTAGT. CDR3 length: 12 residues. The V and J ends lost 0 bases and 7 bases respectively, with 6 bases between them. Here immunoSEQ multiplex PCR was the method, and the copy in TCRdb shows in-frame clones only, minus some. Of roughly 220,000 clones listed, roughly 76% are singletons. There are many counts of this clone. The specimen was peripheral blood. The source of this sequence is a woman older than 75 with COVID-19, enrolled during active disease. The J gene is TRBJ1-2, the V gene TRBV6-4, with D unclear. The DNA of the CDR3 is TGTGCCAGCAGTGACTCAATCGGTGGCTACACCTTC. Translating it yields CASSDSIGGYTF.